The 24 T cell receptor beta chains reported below all come from one sample, sequenced in a study of cytomegalovirus exposure and HLA in healthy donors. The PCR had 60 Vbeta and 13 Jbeta primers. Measured with immunoSEQ multiplex PCR; TCRdb has only the in-frame clones, and not every one. This repertoire includes about 160,000 clones. The specimen was PBMCs. These receptor sequences come from a man aged 30-40 years in good health and CMV-seronegative.

The chain couples TRBV5-1 to TRBJ2-3; 8 nucleotides agree with TRBD2. V was pared by 0 bases and J by 11 bases, with 11 bases of the junction left unmatched. Germline V gives CDR1 SGHRS, CDR2 YFSETQ. The CDR3 extends over 15 amino acids. The CDR3 nucleotides read TGCGCCAGCAGCTTGGTCGCCGCGGGGGGTGTCGGGCAGTATTTT. Translation gives CASSLVAAGGVGQYF.

The chain carries TRBV7-2 and TRBJ2-7; D remains unclear. CDR3 length: 13 residues. The germline V gene has CDR1 SGHTA and CDR2 FQGNSA. Trimming removed 1 base at V and 6 bases at J, with 10 bases between. In nucleotides, the CDR3 is TGTGCCAGCAGCTTAGTCGGGTCTCTCGAGCAGTACTTC. Encoded protein: CASSLVGSLEQYF.

The gene calls are TRBV4-2 and TRBJ1-1; 7 bases line up with TRBD1. The J segment lost 4 bases and the V segment lost 3 bases, leaving 5 bases of the junction unmatched. Germline V gene lookup returns CDR1 LGHNA and CDR2 YNFKEQ. This CDR3 spans 14 amino acids. This CDR3 is CASSQPTGTTEAFF. The CDR3, as DNA: TGTGCCAGCAGCCAGCCGACAGGGACCACTGAAGCTTTCTTT.

The J gene is TRBJ2-6, the V gene TRBV5-4; no definite D call. Trimming took 0 bases from V and 4 from J, leaving 8 bases between them. The CDR3 runs to 15 residues. The germline V gene encodes CDR1 SGHNT and CDR2 YYREEE (reference sequence). CDR3 sequence (DNA): TGTGCCAGCAGCTTGGTAGGAGCGGGGGCCAACGTCCTGACTTTC. Translating gives CASSLVGAGANVLTF.

The rearrangement uses TRBV28 and TRBJ2-7, with 8 bases that match TRBD1. The CDR3 is 15 residues long. Germline assignment: CDR1 MDHEN and CDR2 SYDVKM. V dropped 6 bases and J dropped 5; count of bases not matched to a gene: 12. The DNA of the CDR3 is TGTGCCAGCAGCCCTCCCGACAGGGGTAGAAACGAGCAGTACTTC. Its protein is CASSPPDRGRNEQYF.

The gene calls are TRBV5-5 and TRBJ2-7; 11 bases align to TRBD2. Germline loops: CDR1 SGHKS, CDR2 YYEKEE (reference sequence). V lost 6 bases to trimming and J lost 3 bases; unmatched junction nucleotides: 11. This CDR3 region has 16 residues. CDR3 nucleotides: TGTGCCAGCACCCCCCGACTAGCGGGAACGGTCTACGAGCAGTACTTC. Its protein is CASTPRLAGTVYEQYF.

CDR3 sequence reads: CASSWYNLGSEQYF. The CDR3 coding sequence is TGTGCCAGCAGCTGGTACAATTTGGGGAGCGAGCAGTACTTC. The V and J genes are TRBV5-6 and TRBJ2-7; D is possibly TRBD2 (5 bases). Trimming shortened V by 3 bases and J by 6 bases, and 16 bases separated the two germline ends. This CDR3 has 14 residues. Germline V gives CDR1 SGHDT, CDR2 YYEEEE.

The J gene is TRBJ2-1, the V gene TRBV4-2, with 10 nucleotides matching TRBD2. With 0 bases clipped from V and 7 bases from J, the junction kept 6 bases outside the gene matches. Per the germline V gene, CDR1 is LGHNA and CDR2 is YNFKEQ. This CDR3 is 16 amino acids long. CDR3 sequence (DNA): TGTGCCAGCAGCCAAGAAAGCGGGAGGGCCGATAATGAGCAGTTCTTC. This sequence encodes CASSQESGRADNEQFF.

V usage is TRBV21-1 and J usage is TRBJ2-1; TRBD2 was called by the table and not checked on the DNA. TRBV21-1 is flagged as a pseudogene. There are 16 residues in the CDR3. The CDR3 here is CASSKVSGGPQNEQFF. In nucleotides, the CDR3 is TGTGCCAGCAGCAAAGTTAGCGGCGGCCCGCAAAATGAGCAGTTCTTC.

The V call is TRBV29-1, the J call TRBJ2-3; D remains ambiguous. Germline-derived CDR1 and CDR2 are SQVTM and ANQGSEA. V was cut by 3 bases and J by 2 bases, with 9 bases left in between. The CDR3 is 13 residues long. CDR3 sequence: CSVDLPNTDTQYF. The CDR3 region has the DNA TGCAGCGTTGATCTACCAAACACAGATACGCAGTATTTT.

This chain links TRBV18 with TRBJ2-7, with 11 bases that match TRBD2. This CDR3 contains 18 residues. Germline V gene lookup returns CDR1 KGHSH and CDR2 LQKENI. After removal of 0 bases from V and 5 bases from J, the junction contained 12 bases not matched to a gene. CDR3 DNA: TGTGCCAGCTCACCACCGGGGGCTCTAGCGGGAGGTCTCGACGAGCAGTACTTC. Translating it yields CASSPPGALAGGLDEQYF. Combining the CDR3 with reference TRBV18 and TRBJ2-7 gives the whole variable domain NAGVMQNPRHLVRRRGQEARLRCSPMKGHSHVYWYRQLPEEGLKFMVYLQKENIIDESGMPKERFSAEFPKEGPSILRIQQVVRGDSAAYFCASSPPGALAGGLDEQYFGPGTRLTVT.

The V and J genes are TRBV7-9 and TRBJ2-1; TRBD2 aligns across 9 bases. This CDR3 has 16 residues. Trimming cost V 3 bases and J 3 bases; bases outside gene matches: 6. CDR1 SEHNR and CDR2 FQNEAQ come from the germline V gene (reference sequence). In nucleotides, the CDR3 is TGTGCCAGCAGCTTTCGTAGCGGGAGTGTCTACAATGAGCAGTTCTTC. It encodes CASSFRSGSVYNEQFF.

This chain joins TRBV11-3 and TRBJ2-1; 10 nucleotides match TRBD2. The J segment lost 4 bases and the V segment lost 1 base, leaving 13 bases of the junction unmatched. This CDR3 region has 19 residues. Germline V gene sequence: CDR1 SGHNT, CDR2 YENEEA. The DNA of the CDR3 is TGTGCCAGCAGCTTAGTATCTGGGGTAGCGGGAGGTTCTTACAATGAGCAGTTCTTC. Translating it yields CASSLVSGVAGGSYNEQFF.

This chain connects TRBV12-5 to TRBJ2-5, with a weak D call TRBD1 (7 bases). CDR3 length equals 15 residues. Germline CDR1 reads LGHNT; CDR2 reads FRNRAP. V was shortened by 7 bases and J by 5 bases, with 20 bases between the two germline ends. Written as DNA, the CDR3 is TGTGCTAGTGCCACAGGACAGGCGGGGATTGAGACCCAGTACTTC. This translates into CASATGQAGIETQYF.

The chain carries TRBV4-1 and TRBJ1-2, with D perhaps matching TRBD1 (5 bases). From germline, CDR1 is MGHRA and CDR2 YSYEKL. This CDR3 has 14 amino acids. V dropped 4 bases and J dropped 1 base, with 10 bases sitting between them. The CDR3 DNA sequence: TGCGCCAGCAGCCTACAGGCCTTTAACTATGGCTACACCTTC. Translation gives CASSLQAFNYGYTF.

The V call is TRBV6-5, the J call TRBJ1-2; 7 nucleotides align to TRBD1. V lost 4 bases and J lost 0; bases outside the gene matches: 8. This CDR3 has 16 residues. CDR1 is MNHEY and CDR2 is SVGAGI in the germline V gene. CDR3 loop: CASSSKAGGSNYGYTF. For the CDR3, the DNA is TGTGCCAGCAGTTCCAAAGCAGGGGGATCTAACTATGGCTACACCTTC.

V usage is TRBV7-3 and J usage is TRBJ2-5, with D unclear. V was pared by 4 bases and J by 2 bases, with 2 bases between. The CDR3 sequence is 11 residues long. The germline gives CDR1 SGHTA, CDR2 FQGTGA. In DNA form, the CDR3 reads TGTGCCAGCAGCTCACAAGAGACCCAGTACTTC. Translating it yields CASSSQETQYF. The full variable domain, rest sourced from reference TRBV7-3 and TRBJ2-5, is GAGVSQTPSNKVTEKGKYVELRCDPISGHTALYWYRQSLGQGPEFLIYFQGTGAADDSGLPNDRFFAVRPEGSVSTLKIQRTERGDSAVYLCASSSQETQYFGPGTRLLVL.

The chain is built from TRBV5-1 and TRBJ2-7; tentatively, D is TRBD2 (7 bases). Deletions cut 0 bases from V and 0 bases from J, with 16 bases between. The CDR3 is 17 residues long. Germline V gives CDR1 SGHRS, CDR2 YFSETQ. DNA for the CDR3: TGCGCCAGCAGCTTGGCCGGCGGGGGCGAGAGCTCCTACGAGCAGTACTTC. It is translated as CASSLAGGGESSYEQYF.

The rearrangement links TRBV9 to TRBJ1-4, with 10 bases lining up with TRBD1. This CDR3 is 17 amino acids long. Germline V gene data show CDR1 as SGDLS and CDR2 as YYNGEE. V lost 0 bases and J lost 7; bases outside the gene matches: 9. This chain's CDR3 is CASSVGNLWDRGEKLFF. CDR3 nucleotide sequence: TGTGCCAGCAGCGTAGGAAATTTGTGGGACAGGGGTGAAAAACTGTTTTTT.

The chain carries TRBV11-2 and TRBJ2-7; the D gene is possibly TRBD1 (5 bases). Germline CDR1 and CDR2: SGHAT and FQNNGV. The V and J ends lost 1 base and 0 bases respectively, with 10 bases between them. This CDR3 comprises 15 residues. The CDR3 protein is CASSLVGAPSYEQYF. The CDR3, as DNA: TGTGCCAGCAGCTTAGTAGGGGCGCCCTCCTACGAGCAGTACTTC.

The rearrangement links TRBV5-5 to TRBJ2-3, with a weak D call TRBD2 (6 bases). V was clipped by 2 bases and J by 3 bases, with 16 bases between them. Germline CDR1 SGHKS, CDR2 YYEKEE (reference sequence). The CDR3 sequence is 16 residues long. CDR3 sequence (DNA): TGTGCCAGCAGCTTTTCCCGGGACTCTGTTACAGATACGCAGTATTTT. Its protein product is CASSFSRDSVTDTQYF.

The gene calls are TRBV19 and TRBJ2-5; D gene uncertain. The CDR3 sequence is 12 residues long. V lost 5 bases and J 0 bases, leaving 4 bases between the germline ends. Germline V gives CDR1 LNHDA, CDR2 SQIVND (reference sequence). CDR3 DNA sequence: TGTGCCAGTAGTCCAAACCAAGAGACCCAGTACTTC. This gives the protein CASSPNQETQYF.

V is TRBV11-2 and J is TRBJ1-1; tentatively, D is TRBD1 (6 bases). CDR1 is SGHAT and CDR2 is FQNNGV in the germline V gene. Trimming stripped 0 bases from V and 1 base from J, with 9 bases between. The length of the CDR3 is 15 residues. The CDR3 DNA is TGTGCCAGCAGCTTAGACCAGGGGAGGAACACTGAAGCTTTCTTT. Amino acids: CASSLDQGRNTEAFF.

The rearrangement joins TRBV5-4 to TRBJ2-5; 8 bases are a match to TRBD2. The ends lost 4 bases at V and 3 bases at J; junction bases unmatched: 5. Looked up from germline, CDR1 is SGHNT and CDR2 is YYREEE (reference sequence). The length of the CDR3 is 14 residues. In DNA form, the CDR3 reads TGTGCCAGCAGCCTGTCGGGAGGGGAAGAGACCCAGTACTTC. This codes for CASSLSGGEETQYF. The whole variable domain, filled in from reference TRBV5-4 and TRBJ2-5, reads ETGVTQSPTHLIKTRGQQVTLRCSSQSGHNTVSWYQQALGQGPQFIFQYYREEENGRGNFPPRFSGLQFPNYSSELNVNALELDDSALYLCASSLSGGEETQYFGPGTRLLVL.